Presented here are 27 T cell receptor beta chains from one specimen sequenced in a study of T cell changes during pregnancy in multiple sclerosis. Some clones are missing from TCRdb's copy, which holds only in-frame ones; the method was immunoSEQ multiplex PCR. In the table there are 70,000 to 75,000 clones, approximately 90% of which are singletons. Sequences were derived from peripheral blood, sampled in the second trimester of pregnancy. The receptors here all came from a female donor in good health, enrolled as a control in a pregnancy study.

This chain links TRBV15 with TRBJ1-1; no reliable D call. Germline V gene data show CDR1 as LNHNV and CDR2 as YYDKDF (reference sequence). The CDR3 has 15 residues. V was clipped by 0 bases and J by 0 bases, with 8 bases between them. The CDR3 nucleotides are TGTGCCACCAGCAGAGATGGGAGGGTGAACACTGAAGCTTTCTTT. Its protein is CATSRDGRVNTEAFF.

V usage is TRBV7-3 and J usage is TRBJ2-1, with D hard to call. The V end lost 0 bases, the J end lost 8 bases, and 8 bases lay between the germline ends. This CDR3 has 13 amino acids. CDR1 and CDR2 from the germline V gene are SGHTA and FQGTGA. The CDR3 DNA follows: TGTGCCAGCAGCTTAACGAGGCTCGATGAGCAGTTCTTC. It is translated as CASSLTRLDEQFF. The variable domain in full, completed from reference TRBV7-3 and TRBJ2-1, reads GAGVSQTPSNKVTEKGKYVELRCDPISGHTALYWYRQSLGQGPEFLIYFQGTGAADDSGLPNDRFFAVRPEGSVSTLKIQRTERGDSAVYLCASSLTRLDEQFFGPGTRLTVL.

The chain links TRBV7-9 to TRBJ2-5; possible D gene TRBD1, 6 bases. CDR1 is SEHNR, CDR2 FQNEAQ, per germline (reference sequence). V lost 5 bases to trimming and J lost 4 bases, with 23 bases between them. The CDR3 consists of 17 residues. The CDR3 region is CASSHTRGTGGPETQYF. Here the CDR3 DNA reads TGTGCCAGCAGCCATACCAGGGGAACCGGAGGACCAGAGACCCAGTACTTC.

The CDR3 is CASSQDGLAGPQYPFF. CDR3 coding DNA: TGTGCCAGCAGCCAAGATGGACTAGCGGGGCCCCAGTACCCGTTCTTC. V is TRBV4-2 and J is TRBJ2-1, with 12 nucleotides matching TRBD2. Germline CDR1 reads LGHNA; CDR2 reads YNFKEQ. The V segment lost 0 bases and the J segment 15 bases; nucleotides outside the gene matches: 12. CDR3 length: 16 residues.

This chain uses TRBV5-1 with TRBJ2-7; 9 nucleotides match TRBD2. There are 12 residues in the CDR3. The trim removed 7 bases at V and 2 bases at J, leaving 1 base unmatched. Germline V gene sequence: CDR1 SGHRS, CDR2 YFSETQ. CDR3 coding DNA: TGCGCCAGCGCGGGGGGGGCCTACGAGCAGTACTTC. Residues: CASAGGAYEQYF.

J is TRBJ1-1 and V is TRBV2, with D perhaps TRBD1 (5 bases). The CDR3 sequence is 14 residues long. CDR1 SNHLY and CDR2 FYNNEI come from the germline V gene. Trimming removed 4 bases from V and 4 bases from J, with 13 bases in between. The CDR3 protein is CASSVGELGTEAFF. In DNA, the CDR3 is TGTGCCAGCAGTGTAGGGGAATTGGGCACTGAAGCTTTCTTT.

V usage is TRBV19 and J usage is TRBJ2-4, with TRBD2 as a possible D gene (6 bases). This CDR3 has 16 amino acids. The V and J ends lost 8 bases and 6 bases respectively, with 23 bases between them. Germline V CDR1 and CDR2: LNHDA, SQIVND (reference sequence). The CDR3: CASGYSGRSPGNIQYF. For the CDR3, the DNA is TGTGCCAGTGGGTATAGCGGCCGATCTCCGGGAAACATTCAGTACTTC. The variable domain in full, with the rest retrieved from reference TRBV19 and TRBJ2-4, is DGGITQSPKYLFRKEGQNVTLSCEQNLNHDAMYWYRQDPGQGLRLIYYSQIVNDFQKGDIAEGYSVSREKKESFPLTVTSAQKNPTAFYLCASGYSGRSPGNIQYFGAGTRLSVL.

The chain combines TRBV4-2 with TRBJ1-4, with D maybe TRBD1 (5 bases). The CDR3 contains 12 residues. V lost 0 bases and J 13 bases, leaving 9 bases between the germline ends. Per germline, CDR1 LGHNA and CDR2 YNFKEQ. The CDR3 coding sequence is TGTGCCAGCAGCCAAGAAGGGGCAGGACTGTTTTTT. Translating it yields CASSQEGAGLFF.

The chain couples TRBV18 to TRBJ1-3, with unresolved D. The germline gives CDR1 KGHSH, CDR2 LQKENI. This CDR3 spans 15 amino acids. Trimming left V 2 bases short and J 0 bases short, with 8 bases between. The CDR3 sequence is CASSPVVSSGNTIYF. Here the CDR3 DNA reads TGTGCCAGCTCACCAGTAGTTTCCTCTGGAAACACCATATATTTT. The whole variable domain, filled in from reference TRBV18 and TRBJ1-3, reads NAGVMQNPRHLVRRRGQEARLRCSPMKGHSHVYWYRQLPEEGLKFMVYLQKENIIDESGMPKERFSAEFPKEGPSILRIQQVVRGDSAAYFCASSPVVSSGNTIYFGEGSWLTVV.

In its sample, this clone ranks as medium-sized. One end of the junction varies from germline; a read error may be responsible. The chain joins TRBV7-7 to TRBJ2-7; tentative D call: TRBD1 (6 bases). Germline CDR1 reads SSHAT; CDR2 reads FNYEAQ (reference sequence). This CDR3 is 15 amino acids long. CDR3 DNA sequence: TGTGCTAGCAGCTTAGATTCGGACAGCTCCAACGAGCAGTACTTC. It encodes CASSLDSDSSNEQYF. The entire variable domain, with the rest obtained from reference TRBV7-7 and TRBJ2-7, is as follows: GAGVSQSPRYKVTKRGQDVTLRCDPISSHATLYWYQQALGQGPEFLTYFNYEAQPDKSGLPSDRFSAERPEGSISTLTIQRTEQRDSAMYRCASSLDSDSSNEQYFGPGTRLTVT.

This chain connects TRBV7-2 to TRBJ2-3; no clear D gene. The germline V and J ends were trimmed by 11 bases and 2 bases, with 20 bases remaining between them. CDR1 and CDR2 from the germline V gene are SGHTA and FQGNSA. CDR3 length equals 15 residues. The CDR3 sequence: CAVPYGSGVTDTQYF. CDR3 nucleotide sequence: TGTGCCGTACCCTATGGGTCCGGAGTCACAGATACGCAGTATTTT.

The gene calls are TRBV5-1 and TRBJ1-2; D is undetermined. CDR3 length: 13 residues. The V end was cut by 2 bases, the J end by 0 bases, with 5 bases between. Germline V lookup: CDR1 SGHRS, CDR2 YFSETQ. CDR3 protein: CASSLTANYGYTF. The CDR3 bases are TGCGCCAGCAGCTTAACAGCTAACTATGGCTACACCTTC.

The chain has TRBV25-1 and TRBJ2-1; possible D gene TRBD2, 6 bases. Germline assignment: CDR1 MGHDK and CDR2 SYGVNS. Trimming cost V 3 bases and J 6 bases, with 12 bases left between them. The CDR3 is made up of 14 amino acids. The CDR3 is CASSEEGSANEQFF. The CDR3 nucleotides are TGTGCCAGCAGTGAGGAGGGGTCGGCCAATGAGCAGTTCTTC.

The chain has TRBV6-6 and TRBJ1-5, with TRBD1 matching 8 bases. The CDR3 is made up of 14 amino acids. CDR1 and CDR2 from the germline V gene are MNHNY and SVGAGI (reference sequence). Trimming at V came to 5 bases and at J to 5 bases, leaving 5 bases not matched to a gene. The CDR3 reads CASSDGQGHQPQHF. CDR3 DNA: TGTGCCAGCAGTGATGGACAGGGTCATCAGCCCCAGCATTTT.

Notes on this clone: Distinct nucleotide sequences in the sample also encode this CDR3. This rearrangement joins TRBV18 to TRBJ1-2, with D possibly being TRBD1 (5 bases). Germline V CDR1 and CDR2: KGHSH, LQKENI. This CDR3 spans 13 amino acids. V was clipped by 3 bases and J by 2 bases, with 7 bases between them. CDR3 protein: CASSPGGNYGYTF. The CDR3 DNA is TGTGCCAGCTCACCGGGGGGGAACTATGGCTACACCTTC.

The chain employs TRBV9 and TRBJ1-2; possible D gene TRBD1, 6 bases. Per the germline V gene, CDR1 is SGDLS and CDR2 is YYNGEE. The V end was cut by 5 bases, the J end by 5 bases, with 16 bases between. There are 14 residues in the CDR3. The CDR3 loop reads CASSDLTGRYGYTF. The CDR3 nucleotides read TGTGCCAGCAGTGATCTGACAGGCCGGTATGGCTACACCTTC.

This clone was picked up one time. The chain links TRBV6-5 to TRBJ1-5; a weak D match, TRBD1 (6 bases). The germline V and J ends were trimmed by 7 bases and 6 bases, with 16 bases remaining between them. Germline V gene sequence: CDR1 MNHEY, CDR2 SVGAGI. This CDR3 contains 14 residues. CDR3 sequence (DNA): TGTGCCAGCACCTCAAGACAGGCGGTTCAGCCCCAGCATTTT. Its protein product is CASTSRQAVQPQHF.

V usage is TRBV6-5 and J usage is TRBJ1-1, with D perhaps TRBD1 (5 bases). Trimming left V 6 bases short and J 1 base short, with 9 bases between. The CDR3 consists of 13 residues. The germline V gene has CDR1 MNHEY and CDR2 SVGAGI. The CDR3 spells CASSYQGNTEAFF. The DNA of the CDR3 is TGTGCCAGCAGCTACCAGGGGAACACTGAAGCTTTCTTT.

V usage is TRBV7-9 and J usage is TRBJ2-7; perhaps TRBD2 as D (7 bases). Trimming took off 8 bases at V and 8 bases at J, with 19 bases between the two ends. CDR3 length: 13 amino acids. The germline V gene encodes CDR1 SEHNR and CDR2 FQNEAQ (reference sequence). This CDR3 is CASGGDTAPQQYF. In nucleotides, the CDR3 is TGTGCCAGCGGGGGGGACACGGCTCCGCAGCAGTACTTC.

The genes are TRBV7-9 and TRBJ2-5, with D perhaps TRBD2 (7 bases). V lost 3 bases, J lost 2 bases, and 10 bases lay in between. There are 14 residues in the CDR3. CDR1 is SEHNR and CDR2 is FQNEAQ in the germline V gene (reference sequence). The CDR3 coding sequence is TGTGCCAGCAGCTTGGCGGGGGCACAAGAGACCCAGTACTTC. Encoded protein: CASSLAGAQETQYF.

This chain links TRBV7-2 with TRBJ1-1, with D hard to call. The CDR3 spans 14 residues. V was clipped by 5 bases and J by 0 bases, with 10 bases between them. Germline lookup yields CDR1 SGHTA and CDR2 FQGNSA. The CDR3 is CASSINQVNTEAFF. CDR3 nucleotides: TGTGCCAGCAGCATTAATCAGGTGAACACTGAAGCTTTCTTT.

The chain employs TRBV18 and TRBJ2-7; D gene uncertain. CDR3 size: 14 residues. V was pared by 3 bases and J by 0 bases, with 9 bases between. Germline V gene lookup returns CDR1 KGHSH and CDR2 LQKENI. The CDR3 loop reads CASSPYISSYEQYF. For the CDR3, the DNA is TGTGCCAGCTCACCGTACATAAGCTCCTACGAGCAGTACTTC.

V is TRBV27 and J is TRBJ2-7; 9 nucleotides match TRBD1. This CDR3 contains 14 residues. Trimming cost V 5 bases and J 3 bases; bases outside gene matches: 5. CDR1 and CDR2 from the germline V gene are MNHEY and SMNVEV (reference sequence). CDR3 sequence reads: CASSLQGANYEQYF. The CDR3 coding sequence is TGTGCCAGCAGTCTACAGGGGGCAAACTACGAGCAGTACTTC.

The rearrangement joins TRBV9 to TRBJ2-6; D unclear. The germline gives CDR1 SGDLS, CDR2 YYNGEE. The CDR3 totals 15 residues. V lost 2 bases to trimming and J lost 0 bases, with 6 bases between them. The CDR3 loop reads CASSVQISGANVLTF. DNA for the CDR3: TGTGCCAGCAGCGTCCAGATCTCTGGGGCCAACGTCCTGACTTTC.

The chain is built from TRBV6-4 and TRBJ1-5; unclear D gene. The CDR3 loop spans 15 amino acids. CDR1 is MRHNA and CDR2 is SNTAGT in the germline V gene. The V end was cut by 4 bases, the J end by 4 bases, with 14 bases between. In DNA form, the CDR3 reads TGTGCCAGCAGTGTCTATGCAGGCAATAATCAGCCCCAGCATTTT. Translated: CASSVYAGNNQPQHF.

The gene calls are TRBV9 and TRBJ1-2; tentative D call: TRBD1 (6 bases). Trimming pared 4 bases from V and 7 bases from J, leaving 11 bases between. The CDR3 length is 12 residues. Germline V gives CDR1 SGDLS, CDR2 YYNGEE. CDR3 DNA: TGTGCCAGCAGCTGGGGGGGCCTTGGCTACACCTTC. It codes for CASSWGGLGYTF.

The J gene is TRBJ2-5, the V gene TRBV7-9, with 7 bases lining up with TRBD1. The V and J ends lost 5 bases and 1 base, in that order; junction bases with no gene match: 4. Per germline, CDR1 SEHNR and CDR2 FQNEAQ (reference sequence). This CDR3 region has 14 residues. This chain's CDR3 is CASSRQGRQETQYF. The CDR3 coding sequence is TGTGCCAGCAGCCGACAGGGACGCCAAGAGACCCAGTACTTC.